The T cell receptor (beta chain) described here comes from a study of sequential checkpoint blockade in melanoma. Overall study: First-line arms were nivolumab then ipilimumab, or the reverse, randomized 1:1. Each arm's sequence ended with maintenance nivolumab.

The sample's treatment: randomized to nivolumab then ipilimumab (arm A) or the reverse (arm B). DNA-damaging chemotherapy had not been given to any patient beforehand. PBMC sorting kept live CD3+CD8+ cells without CD19 or CD56. With V trimmed by 5 bases and J by 4 bases, 2 bases remained unmatched. Germline V gene lookup returns CDR1 GTSNPN and CDR2 SVGIG (reference sequence). The CDR3 runs 13 residues. TCRdb's copy holds only in-frame clones and misses some; the assay was immunoSEQ multiplex PCR. Of roughly 18,000 clones in the sample, roughly 80% were seen once. This TCR came from a human donor with melanoma. Sequenced material: CD8+ T cells sorted from blood (inferred from file names), taken from a patient given nivolumab and ipilimumab in sequence. The chain carries TRBV30 and TRBJ1-5, with 10 bases that match TRBD1. CDR3 nucleotides: TGTGCCTGGGGGACAGGGGTTAATCAGCCCCAGCATTTT. Translation gives CAWGTGVNQPQHF.